The clone carrying this T cell receptor beta chain was observed a few times. The antigen remains unidentified. Preparation of the TCRbeta library used unique molecular identifiers. From the PCR reads, TCRdb called clonotypes with MiXCR, one entry per CDR3 protein. The table lists hundreds of thousands of distinct CDR3 sequences, about an eighth of them singletons. The entry originates in a study of T-cell reconstitution after alpha-beta-depleted transplantation in children. Study-wide results and limits: About two months after transplant, alpha-beta T cells reportedly came from several hundred expanded graft clones. Counts and diversity of T cells one year after transplant came mostly from newly produced T cells. Recipient T cells and thymic progenitors that survived were the source of the high TCRbeta diversity seen at day 60 in some patients.

With 5 bases removed from V and 0 bases from J, the gap between germline ends came to 15 bases. The CDR3 spans 15 residues. Germline lookup yields CDR1 DFQATT and CDR2 SNEGSKA (reference sequence). Sample: PBMCs, taken before TCRalphabeta/CD19-depleted stem cell transplant. The chain couples TRBV20-1 to TRBJ2-3, with D perhaps matching TRBD1 (5 bases). This TCR was sampled from a girl aged 2 to 9 with congenital amegakaryocytic thrombocytopenia, due to receive a stem cell transplant. The CDR3 loop is CSAPGNLVSTDTQYF. The DNA of the CDR3 is TGCAGTGCTCCAGGGAATTTGGTTAGCACAGATACGCAGTATTTT.